These 26 T cell receptor beta chains came from one sample sequenced in a study of shared clonotypes between healthy human individuals. Clones were sequenced by immunoSEQ multiplex PCR, and TCRdb holds only the in-frame ones, with some missing. The repertoire has more than 2,000,000 clones, more than 85% of them found once; the top ten carry 0.39%. Sequencing input: naive CD4+ T cells from PBMCs. Described subset: CD45RA+ positively selected. The receptors derive from a man younger than 35 in good health. Some clones in this sample may be carry-over from other donors' samples.

This sequence joins TRBV5-1 and TRBJ1-1, with D hard to call. Germline assignment: CDR1 SGHRS and CDR2 YFSETQ. Trimming pared 4 bases from V and 3 bases from J, leaving 19 bases between. This CDR3 spans 16 amino acids. The CDR3 DNA sequence: TGCGCCAGCAGCCCAGGTTTGGGCTCCTCCTACACTGAAGCTTTCTTT. Protein product: CASSPGLGSSYTEAFF. Full variable domain (outside the CDR3, taken from reference TRBV5-1 and TRBJ1-1): KAGVTQTPRYLIKTRGQQVTLSCSPISGHRSVSWYQQTPGQGLQFLFEYFSETQRNKGNFPGRFSGRQFSNSRSEMNVSTLELGDSALYLCASSPGLGSSYTEAFFGQGTRLTVV.

This clone was observed once. This chain joins TRBV28 and TRBJ1-3; D is undetermined. Germline CDR1 is MDHEN and CDR2 is SYDVKM. The CDR3 totals 14 residues. Trimming shortened V by 6 bases and J by 1 base, and 10 bases separated the two germline ends. The CDR3 DNA sequence: TGTGCCAGCAGGAGTGGCGCATCTGGAAACACCATATATTTT. Residues: CASRSGASGNTIYF.

The rearrangement joins TRBV28 to TRBJ2-6; D is possibly TRBD1 (5 bases). This CDR3 is built from 17 residues. The V gene's germline CDR1 is MDHEN and CDR2 SYDVKM. The V and J ends lost 8 bases and 0 bases respectively, with 17 bases between them. The CDR3 DNA reads TGTGCCAGCCGTCCTGGGGCAGGGCTCTCTGGGGCCAACGTCCTGACTTTC. Translation gives CASRPGAGLSGANVLTF. The full variable domain, with the rest looked up from reference TRBV28 and TRBJ2-6, is DVKVTQSSRYLVKRTGEKVFLECVQDMDHENMFWYRQDPGLGLRLIYFSYDVKMKEKGDIPEGYSVSREKKERFSLILESASTNQTSMYLCASRPGAGLSGANVLTFGAGSRLTVL.

A remark on this clone: Other DNA sequences in this sample translate to the same CDR3. The V call is TRBV7-2, the J call TRBJ2-3; D call uncertain. Germline assignment: CDR1 SGHTA and CDR2 FQGNSA. This CDR3 contains 13 residues. The V end lost 6 bases, the J end lost 6 bases, and 13 bases lay between the germline ends. CDR3 sequence reads: CASSPPLGDTQYF. CDR3 coding DNA: TGTGCCAGCAGTCCTCCCCTGGGGGATACGCAGTATTTT.

This chain uses TRBV15 with TRBJ2-7; D is unresolved. The CDR3 loop spans 13 amino acids. Germline CDR1 reads LNHNV; CDR2 reads YYDKDF (reference sequence). The V and J ends lost 0 bases and 0 bases respectively, with 3 bases between them. CDR3 protein: CATSRDYSYEQYF. Here the CDR3 DNA reads TGTGCCACCAGCAGAGATTACTCCTACGAGCAGTACTTC.

CDR3 region: CASSQPPHSGKLFF. In nucleotides, the CDR3 is TGTGCCAGCAGCCAACCTCCTCACTCCGGAAAACTGTTTTTT. The V gene is TRBV14, the J gene TRBJ1-4; D unclear. The germline CDR1 and CDR2 sequences are SGHDN and FVKESK. This CDR3 region has 14 residues. V shed 2 bases and J shed 10 bases, with 14 bases lying between them.

This clone occurred once. The genes are TRBV4-2 and TRBJ1-1; D is possibly TRBD1 (5 bases). The CDR3 is made up of 16 amino acids. V lost 0 bases to trimming and J lost 5 bases, with 16 bases between them. Germline assignment: CDR1 LGHNA and CDR2 YNFKEQ. CDR3 nucleotide sequence: TGTGCCAGCAGCCAAGATTCTAATCGGGGGTGGACTGAAGCTTTCTTT. It codes for CASSQDSNRGWTEAFF.

V usage is TRBV28 and J usage is TRBJ2-7, with 7 positions matching TRBD1. J lost 0 bases, V lost 2 bases, and 4 bases had no gene match. The CDR3 is 15 amino acids. The germline V gene has CDR1 MDHEN and CDR2 SYDVKM. CDR3: CASSLQGDSSYEQYF. In DNA form, the CDR3 reads TGTGCCAGCAGTTTACAGGGGGACAGCTCCTACGAGCAGTACTTC.

The CDR3 DNA is TGCGCCAGCAGCTTGAACGGGATGGGGGTGAAACGGGAAGCTTTCTTT. This gives the protein CASSLNGMGVKREAFF. The rearrangement joins TRBV5-1 to TRBJ1-1; TRBD1 is a possible D gene (5 bases). CDR3 length: 16 residues. Trimming took off 1 base at V and 8 bases at J, with 21 bases between the two ends. Per the germline V gene, CDR1 is SGHRS and CDR2 is YFSETQ. The variable domain in full, completed from reference TRBV5-1 and TRBJ1-1, reads KAGVTQTPRYLIKTRGQQVTLSCSPISGHRSVSWYQQTPGQGLQFLFEYFSETQRNKGNFPGRFSGRQFSNSRSEMNVSTLELGDSALYLCASSLNGMGVKREAFFGQGTRLTVV.

This chain connects TRBV28 to TRBJ2-5, with D uncertain. Germline-derived CDR1 and CDR2 are MDHEN and SYDVKM. The CDR3 loop spans 14 amino acids. With 3 bases removed from V and 5 bases from J, the gap between germline ends came to 13 bases. The CDR3 reads CASSFFGRRETQYF. CDR3 DNA sequence: TGTGCCAGCAGTTTCTTCGGGCGCCGGGAGACCCAGTACTTC.

The chain employs TRBV6-5 and TRBJ2-1; 10 bases align to TRBD2. The V and J ends lost 4 bases and 5 bases, in that order; junction bases with no gene match: 5. This CDR3 is built from 15 residues. CDR1 is MNHEY, CDR2 SVGAGI, per germline. CDR3 amino acids: CASSWGLATNNEQFF. For the CDR3, the DNA is TGTGCCAGCAGTTGGGGACTAGCGACCAACAATGAGCAGTTCTTC.

The chain links TRBV2 to TRBJ2-7, with D possibly TRBD1 on 6 matching bases. This CDR3 spans 12 amino acids. With 6 bases removed from V and 7 bases from J, the gap between germline ends came to 13 bases. Germline V gives CDR1 SNHLY, CDR2 FYNNEI. The CDR3 nucleotides are TGTGCCAGCAGATTCGTAACAGGGGAGCAGTACTTC. Translating it yields CASRFVTGEQYF.

The rearrangement uses TRBV19 and TRBJ1-2, with 9 bases matching TRBD1. The CDR3 runs to 13 residues. Unmatched junction bases numbered 0, after V lost 0 bases and J lost 7 bases. Per germline, CDR1 LNHDA and CDR2 SQIVND (reference sequence). The CDR3 is CASSIEDRGGYTF. CDR3 nucleotides: TGTGCCAGTAGTATAGAGGACAGGGGTGGCTACACCTTC.

The chain has TRBV5-1 and TRBJ1-5; weak D call: TRBD1 (5 bases). The CDR3 is made up of 15 amino acids. In germline, CDR1 is SGHRS, CDR2 YFSETQ. V lost 4 bases, J lost 5 bases, and 16 bases lay in between. This chain's CDR3 is CASSQGVEGYQPQHF. The DNA of the CDR3 is TGCGCCAGCAGCCAGGGAGTGGAAGGCTATCAGCCCCAGCATTTT. The full variable domain, rest sourced from reference TRBV5-1 and TRBJ1-5, is KAGVTQTPRYLIKTRGQQVTLSCSPISGHRSVSWYQQTPGQGLQFLFEYFSETQRNKGNFPGRFSGRQFSNSRSEMNVSTLELGDSALYLCASSQGVEGYQPQHFGDGTRLSIL.

The V call is TRBV5-1, the J call TRBJ2-1, with 12 bases matching TRBD2. The trim removed 4 bases at V and 9 bases at J, leaving 8 bases unmatched. Germline assignment: CDR1 SGHRS and CDR2 YFSETQ. CDR3 length equals 15 residues. This CDR3 is CASSTLAGGRVEQFF. DNA for the CDR3: TGCGCCAGCAGCACCCTAGCGGGAGGGCGGGTTGAGCAGTTCTTC.

This chain uses TRBV7-3 with TRBJ2-5, with D perhaps matching TRBD1 (6 bases). The CDR3 totals 15 residues. CDR1 is SGHTA, CDR2 FQGTGA, per germline. V was cut by 3 bases and J by 2 bases, with 13 bases left in between. CDR3 amino acids: CASSFLGQIQETQYF. The DNA of the CDR3 is TGTGCCAGCAGCTTCCTCGGACAGATTCAAGAGACCCAGTACTTC.

Only one count was recorded for this clone. This chain uses TRBV7-2 with TRBJ1-1, with 8 bases fitting TRBD1. The junction had 6 bases not matched to a gene; V was cut back by 2 bases and J by 4 bases. Germline V lookup: CDR1 SGHTA, CDR2 FQGNSA. The CDR3 extends over 15 amino acids. The CDR3 region has the DNA TGTGCCAGCAGCTTATTCGGCCAGGGGGCCACTGAAGCTTTCTTT. This encodes CASSLFGQGATEAFF.

The chain couples TRBV28 to TRBJ2-7; 8 bases fit TRBD2. V lost 2 bases and J lost 2; bases outside the gene matches: 5. Germline V CDR1 and CDR2: MDHEN, SYDVKM. CDR3 length equals 15 residues. Written as DNA, the CDR3 is TGTGCCAGCAGTTTAGGCGGGAGGAATCCCTACGAGCAGTACTTC. Protein: CASSLGGRNPYEQYF.

This clone has a single count. The J gene is TRBJ1-1, the V gene TRBV7-3; D is unresolved. The CDR3 is 15 residues long. V was clipped by 5 bases and J by 2 bases, with 15 bases between them. Looked up from germline, CDR1 is SGHTA and CDR2 is FQGTGA. This chain's CDR3 is CASSPHPRPNTEAFF. The CDR3 DNA is TGTGCCAGCAGCCCCCACCCGAGACCCAACACTGAAGCTTTCTTT.

CDR3 in DNA: TGTGCCAGCAGCCCCAGGGCTGTCAGCTCCTACAATGAGCAGTTCTTC. Protein sequence: CASSPRAVSSYNEQFF. The chain has TRBV9 and TRBJ2-1; TRBD1 is a possible D gene (5 bases). Germline V CDR1 and CDR2: SGDLS, YYNGEE. CDR3 length: 16 amino acids. Trimming shortened V by 4 bases and J by 0 bases, and 14 bases separated the two germline ends.

Regarding this clone: In the same sample, other DNA sequences code for this CDR3. The V gene is TRBV9, the J gene TRBJ2-2; 7 nucleotides match TRBD2. V shed 0 bases and J 5 bases; nucleotides not matched to a gene: 4. Germline V gene sequence: CDR1 SGDLS, CDR2 YYNGEE. This CDR3 is built from 15 residues. In DNA, the CDR3 is TGTGCCAGCAGCGTAGATGGCGGGAGAACCGGGGAGCTGTTTTTT. This translates into CASSVDGGRTGELFF.

Details on this clone: Relative to the germline gene, one junction end is altered; a read error may explain this. The V and J genes are TRBV11-2 and TRBJ2-4; D tentatively fits TRBD1 or TRBD2 (5 bases each). This CDR3 has 10 amino acids. Looked up from germline, CDR1 is SGHAT and CDR2 is FQNNGV. CDR3 in amino acids: CASSGTNNFF. The CDR3 coding sequence is TGTGCCAGCAGCGGGACGAACAATTTCTTC. Full variable domain (remainder filled in from reference TRBV11-2 and TRBJ2-4): EAGVAQSPRYKIIEKRQSVAFWCNPISGHATLYWYQQILGQGPKLLIQFQNNGVVDDSQLPKDRFSAERLKGVDSTLKIQPAKLEDSAVYLCASSGTNNFFGAGTRLSVL.

CDR3 DNA sequence: TGTGCCACCGCCTCCCTGGAGGGAATCTCCTACAATGAGCAGTTCTTC. It encodes CATASLEGISYNEQFF. The chain combines TRBV28 with TRBJ2-1, with D perhaps TRBD2 (6 bases). V was pared by 10 bases and J by 0 bases, with 19 bases between. The CDR3 has 16 amino acids. Germline-derived CDR1 and CDR2 are MDHEN and SYDVKM.

The rearrangement links TRBV7-3 to TRBJ2-5, with TRBD2 matching 12 bases. This CDR3 comprises 15 residues. J gave up 2 bases and V 4 bases, and 2 bases lay outside the gene matches. Germline V CDR1 and CDR2: SGHTA, FQGTGA. DNA of the CDR3: TGTGCCAGCAGCTACGGACTAGCGGGGCAAGAGACCCAGTACTTC. This codes for CASSYGLAGQETQYF.

V and J are TRBV7-3 and TRBJ1-1; D unclear. The CDR3 contains 16 residues. The ends were cut back, 2 bases at V and 0 bases at J, with 13 bases in the middle. Germline V gene lookup returns CDR1 SGHTA and CDR2 FQGTGA. The CDR3 spells CASSLFVPGLNTEAFF. The CDR3 region has the DNA TGTGCCAGCAGCTTATTTGTTCCGGGGTTGAACACTGAAGCTTTCTTT. The variable domain in full, with the rest retrieved from reference TRBV7-3 and TRBJ1-1, is GAGVSQTPSNKVTEKGKYVELRCDPISGHTALYWYRQSLGQGPEFLIYFQGTGAADDSGLPNDRFFAVRPEGSVSTLKIQRTERGDSAVYLCASSLFVPGLNTEAFFGQGTRLTVV.

V is TRBV27 and J is TRBJ2-2; TRBD2 aligns across 7 bases. CDR3 length equals 16 residues. V was clipped by 2 bases and J by 2 bases; unmatched bases: 5. The germline V gene encodes CDR1 MNHEY and CDR2 SMNVEV (reference sequence). Here the CDR3 DNA reads TGTGCCAGCAGTTTAAGGGCGGGAGCTAACACCGGGGAGCTGTTTTTT. It translates to CASSLRAGANTGELFF.